The source of this TCR beta chain is a study of post-analysis software for immune sequencing data. Points from the study as a whole: A significant reduction in normalized Chao1 diversity was observed in multiple sclerosis patients versus controls. There were roughly five TRBV segments more frequent in patients than controls, and TRBV5-6, TRBV5-1 and TRBV20-1 were among them. Samples from a shared batch, those prepared together, strongly co-clustered by F measure.

Turning to this clonotype: Its cognate antigen is unknown.

Unique molecular identifiers were present in the TCR beta cDNA libraries. A population of about 0.95 to 10 million T cells gave rise to 450,000 to 500,000 cDNA molecules. Each CDR3 protein gets one entry after TCRdb re-called the PCR reads with MiXCR. The sample holds hundreds of thousands of distinct CDR3 sequences, roughly three fifths seen once. Germline assignment: CDR1 SGHRS and CDR2 YFSETQ. The length of the CDR3 is 14 residues. The V gene lost 3 bases and the J gene lost 2 bases, with 10 bases spanning the gap. Sequenced input: blood. V is TRBV5-1 and J is TRBJ2-3; D uncertain. This receptor was identified in a girl aged 2-10 years with multiple sclerosis. The CDR3 DNA is TGCGCCAGCAGCTCGGACCTCTACACAGATACGCAGTATTTT. Encoded protein: CASSSDLYTDTQYF.